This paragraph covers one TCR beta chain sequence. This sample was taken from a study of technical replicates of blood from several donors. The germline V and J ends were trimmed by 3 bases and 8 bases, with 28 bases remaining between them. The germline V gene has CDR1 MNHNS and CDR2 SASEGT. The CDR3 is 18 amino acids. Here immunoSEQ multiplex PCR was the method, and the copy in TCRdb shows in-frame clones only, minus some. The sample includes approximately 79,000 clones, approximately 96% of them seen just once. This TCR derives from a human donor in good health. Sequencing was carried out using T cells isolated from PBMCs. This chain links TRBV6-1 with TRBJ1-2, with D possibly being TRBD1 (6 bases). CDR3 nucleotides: TGTGCCAGCAGTGAGTTTCGGTATGACCCCCCCAGGGGCGGGGGCTACACCTTC. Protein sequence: CASSEFRYDPPRGGGYTF.